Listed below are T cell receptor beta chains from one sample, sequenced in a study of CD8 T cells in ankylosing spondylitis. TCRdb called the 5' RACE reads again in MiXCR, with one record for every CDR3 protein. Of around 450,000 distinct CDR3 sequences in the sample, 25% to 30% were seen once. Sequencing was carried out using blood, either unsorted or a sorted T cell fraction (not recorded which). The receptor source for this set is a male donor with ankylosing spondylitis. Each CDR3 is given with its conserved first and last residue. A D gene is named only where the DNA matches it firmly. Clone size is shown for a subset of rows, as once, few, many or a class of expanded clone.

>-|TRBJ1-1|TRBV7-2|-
TGTGCCAGCAGCCCTACTAGGGGATTAGGTACTGAAGCTTTCTTT
CASSPTRGLGTEAFF
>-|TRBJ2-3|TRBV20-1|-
TGCAGTGCTAGAGTATCTCCAGATACGCAGTATTTT
CSARVSPDTQYF
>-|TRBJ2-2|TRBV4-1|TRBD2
TGCGCCAGCAGCCGACTGGGACTAGTACCTACGGGGGAGCTGTTTTTT
CASSRLGLVPTGELFF
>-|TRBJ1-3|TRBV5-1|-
TGCGCCAGCAGCCCGAAGGGGGTTGGTTATGGAAACACCATATATTTT
CASSPKGVGYGNTIYF
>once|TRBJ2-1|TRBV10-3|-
TGTGCCATCAGTGAGTCCGGGGATTTTGAGCAGTTCTTC
CAISESGDFEQFF
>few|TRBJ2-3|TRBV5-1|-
TGCGCCAGCAGCTTGGAACAGAGAGCAGATACGCAGTATTTT
CASSLEQRADTQYF
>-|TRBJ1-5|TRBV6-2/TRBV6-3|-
TGTGCCAGCAGCCCCAGGGTCCAAAGCAATCAGCCCCAGCATTTT
CASSPRVQSNQPQHF
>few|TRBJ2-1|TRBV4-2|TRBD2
TGTGCCAGCAGCCCGGCGGCCGGGGGGGAATACAATGAGCAGTTCTTC
CASSPAAGGEYNEQFF
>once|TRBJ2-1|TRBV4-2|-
TGTGCCAGCAGCCCAGATCGGGCAAGCGTATACAATGAGCAGTTCTTC
CASSPDRASVYNEQFF
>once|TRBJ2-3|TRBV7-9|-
TGTGCCAGCAGCCTCGACAGGGATCGAGCGGGAGTTCCGCAGTATTTT
CASSLDRDRAGVPQYF
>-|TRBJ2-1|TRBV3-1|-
TGTGCCAGCAGCCAAGTGGCGGACAACTACAATGAGCAGTTCTTC
CASSQVADNYNEQFF
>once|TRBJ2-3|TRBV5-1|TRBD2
TGCGCCAGCAGCCGGCGGGCGGGAGGTGCAGATACGCAGTATTTT
CASSRRAGGADTQYF
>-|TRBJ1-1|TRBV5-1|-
TGCGCCAGCAGCGCAACCAGGGAACCGAACACTGAAGCTTTCTTT
CASSATREPNTEAFF
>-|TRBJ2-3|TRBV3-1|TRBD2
TGTGCCAGCAGCCCCCCTAGCGGGAGGGCCCTCGGAGATACGCAGTATTTT
CASSPPSGRALGDTQYF
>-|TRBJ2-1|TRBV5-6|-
TGTGCCAGCAGCTTGGTCGCAACGGATGAGCAGTTCTTC
CASSLVATDEQFF
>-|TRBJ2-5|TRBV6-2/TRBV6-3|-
TGTGCCAGCTGTTTGGGGGCGACCCAGTACTTC
CASCLGATQYF
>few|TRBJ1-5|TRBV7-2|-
TGTGCCAGCAGCTATTCGGGACAAGTTCAGCCCCAGCATTTT
CASSYSGQVQPQHF
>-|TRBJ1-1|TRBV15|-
TGTGCCACCAGCCCATCGGGGAAGAACACTGAAGCTTTCTTT
CATSPSGKNTEAFF
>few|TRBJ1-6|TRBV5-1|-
TGCGCCAGCAGCTTGGCCGGAGTAGGAAGTCTTAATTCACCCCTCCACTTT
CASSLAGVGSLNSPLHF
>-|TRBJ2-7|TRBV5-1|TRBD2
TGCGCCAGCAGCAGAGGACTAGCGGGAGGGCCCTCCTACGAGCAGTACTTC
CASSRGLAGGPSYEQYF
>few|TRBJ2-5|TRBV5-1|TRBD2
TGCGCCAGCAGGGGATCGAGCGGGAGCGATCTAATGGTACAAGAGACCCAGTACTTC
CASRGSSGSDLMVQETQYF
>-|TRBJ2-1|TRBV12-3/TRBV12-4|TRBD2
TGTGCCAGCAGCCACTATAGCGGGAGCTCCTACAATGAGCAGTTCTTC
CASSHYSGSSYNEQFF
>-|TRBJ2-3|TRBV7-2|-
TGTGCCAGCAGCGCATTTCAAGATACGCAGTATTTT
CASSAFQDTQYF
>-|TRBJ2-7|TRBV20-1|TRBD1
TGCAGTGCCAGAGGGGGCGTCGTGGGCTCCTACGAGCAGTACTTC
CSARGGVVGSYEQYF
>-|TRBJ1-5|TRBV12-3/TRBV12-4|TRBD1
TGTGCCAGCAACTTACTACAGGGGTACAATCAGCCCCAGCATTTT
CASNLLQGYNQPQHF
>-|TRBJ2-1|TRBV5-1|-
TGCGCCAGCAGCTTGGGGGCTGCCGGAGGGGGTGAGCAGTTCTTC
CASSLGAAGGGEQFF
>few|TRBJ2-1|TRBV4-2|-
TGTGCCAGCAGCCAACCTGTAAGGGACAATGAGCAGTTCTTC
CASSQPVRDNEQFF
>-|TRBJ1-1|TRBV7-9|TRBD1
TGTGCCAGCATCCCGGGACAGCTGAACACTGAAGCTTTCTTT
CASIPGQLNTEAFF
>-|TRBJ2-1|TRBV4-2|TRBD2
TGTGCCAGCAGCCGGTTAATATCTGGGGGGAGGGCGAATGAGCAGTTCTTC
CASSRLISGGRANEQFF
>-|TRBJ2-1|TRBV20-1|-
TGCAGGCCCGGTAATGGGCGGGAAGGTAGGAATGAGCAGTTCTTC
CRPGNGREGRNEQFF
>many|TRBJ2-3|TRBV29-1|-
TGCAGCGTTGAAACTAGCCGCACAAATACGCAGTATTTT
CSVETSRTNTQYF
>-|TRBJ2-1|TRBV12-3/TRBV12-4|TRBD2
TGTGCCAGCAGTTCTAGTCTAGCGGGAGGGGACCAGCAGTTCTTC
CASSSSLAGGDQQFF
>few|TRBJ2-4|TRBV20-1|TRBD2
TGCAGTGCTAGAGATTGGCTAGCGGGAGAGTTAGCCAAAAACATTCAGTACTTC
CSARDWLAGELAKNIQYF
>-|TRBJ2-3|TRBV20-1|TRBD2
TGCAGTGCTACCCGACTAGCGGTCACAGATACGCAGTATTTT
CSATRLAVTDTQYF
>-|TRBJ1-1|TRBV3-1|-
TGTGCCAGCAGCCAAGATTGGGGGACCTCCGAATCTGAAGCTTTCTTT
CASSQDWGTSESEAFF
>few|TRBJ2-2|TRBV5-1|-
TGCGCCAGCAGCTTGTCCCCTGTCGCCGGGGAGCTGTTTTTT
CASSLSPVAGELFF
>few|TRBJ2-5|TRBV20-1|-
TGCAGTGCTAGAGGGGCAGAGACCCAGTACTTC
CSARGAETQYF
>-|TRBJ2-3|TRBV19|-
TGTGCCACCCGCCGGGCGACGGGCACAGATACGCAGTATTTT
CATRRATGTDTQYF
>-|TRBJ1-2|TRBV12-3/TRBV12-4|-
TGTGCCAGCATGGGGGGGATGAAAACGCGGGGAAACTACACCTTC
CASMGGMKTRGNYTF
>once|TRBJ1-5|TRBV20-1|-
TGCAGTGCTGTTGACAGCAATCAGCCCCAGCATTTT
CSAVDSNQPQHF
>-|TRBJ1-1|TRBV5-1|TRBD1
TGCGCCAGCAGCTTGGCTTTGACAGGGTCAACTGAAGCTTTCTTT
CASSLALTGSTEAFF
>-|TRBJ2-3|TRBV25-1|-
TGTGCCAGCAGTACCGGGACATATAGCACAGATACGCAGTATTTT
CASSTGTYSTDTQYF
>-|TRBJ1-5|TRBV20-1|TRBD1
TGCAGTGCTAGACGTCCCGGGACAGGGGGCGGGAATCAGCCCCAGCATTTT
CSARRPGTGGGNQPQHF
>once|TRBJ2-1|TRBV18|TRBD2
TGTGCCAGCTCACCGGGGGGGAACACTAACAATGAGCAGTTCTTC
CASSPGGNTNNEQFF
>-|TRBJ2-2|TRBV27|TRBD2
TGTGCCACAATGGGACTAGCGGGAGGGAGGGGGGAGCTGTTTTTT
CATMGLAGGRGELFF
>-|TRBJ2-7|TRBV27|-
TGTGCCAGCAGATCGATCTTAGGCTCCTACGAGCAGTACTTC
CASRSILGSYEQYF
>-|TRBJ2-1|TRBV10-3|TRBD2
TGTGCCACCCGGCTAGCGGGAGCGGCGGACAATGAGCAGTTCTTC
CATRLAGAADNEQFF
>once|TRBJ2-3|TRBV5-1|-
TGCGCCAGCCGTGGCGCAGGGGGGACAGATACGCAGTATTTT
CASRGAGGTDTQYF
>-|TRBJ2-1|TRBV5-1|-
TGCGCCAGCAGCGCCGACCCTAGCAGCTCCTACAATGAGCAGTTCTTC
CASSADPSSSYNEQFF
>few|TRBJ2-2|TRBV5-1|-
TGCGCCAGCAGCTTCGGGACTCAGGACACCGGGGAGCTGTTTTTT
CASSFGTQDTGELFF
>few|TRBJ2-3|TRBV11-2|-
TGTGCCAGCAGCTTAGATTCGGCAGATACGCAGTATTTT
CASSLDSADTQYF
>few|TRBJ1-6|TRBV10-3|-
TGTGCCATCAGTGTGATGGGGGATAGTTCACCCCTCCACTTT
CAISVMGDSSPLHF
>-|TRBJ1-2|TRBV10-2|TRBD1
TGCGCCAGCAGCCACAGGGGGCTAGATGGCTACACCTTC
CASSHRGLDGYTF
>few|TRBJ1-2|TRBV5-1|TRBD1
TGCGCCAGCAGCGGCGGGACAGGGGTTAGTTATGGCTACACCTTC
CASSGGTGVSYGYTF